This TCR beta chain comes out of a study of blood T cell repertoires in COVID-19. Study-level information: COVID-19 samples, acute and convalescent, were from the United States, Italy and Spain.

The CDR3 extends over 15 amino acids. Germline CDR1 LGHNA, CDR2 YSLEER. V was trimmed by 0 bases and J by 5 bases, leaving 10 bases between them. As processed by the authors: Estimation of nucleated cell counts relied on the amplification of reference gene primers. Generated by immunoSEQ multiplex PCR, the TCRdb table keeps only in-frame clones and is missing some. From that table come the V and J calls and clone size; the DNA was used to work out D and trimming. The table shows some 85,000 clones, with over 65% occurring only once. This clonotype was obtained from a human donor in a cohort sampled during active COVID-19. The genes are TRBV4-3 and TRBJ2-2; D is perhaps TRBD2 (6 bases). Sequenced material: peripheral blood. CDR3: CASSQDGRGTGELFF. The CDR3 nucleotides read TGCGCCAGCAGCCAAGACGGGAGAGGGACCGGGGAGCTGTTTTTT.